This paragraph covers one T cell receptor beta chain sequence. Sequencing used immunoSEQ multiplex PCR; TCRdb keeps in-frame clones, though not all of them. The sample has around 71,000 clones, 92% seen once. CDR1 is SGHDN and CDR2 is FVKESK in the germline V gene. The CDR3 consists of 12 residues. Trimming stripped 3 bases from V and 5 bases from J, with 7 bases between. This specimen belongs to a study of technical replicates of blood from a few donors. Sequenced input: T cells isolated from PBMCs. This chain links TRBV14 with TRBJ2-5, with D possibly TRBD1 on 5 matching bases. The clonotype comes from a human donor in good health. CDR3 sequence: CASSQGLETQYF. The CDR3 bases are TGTGCCAGCAGCCAGGGGCTGGAGACCCAGTACTTC.